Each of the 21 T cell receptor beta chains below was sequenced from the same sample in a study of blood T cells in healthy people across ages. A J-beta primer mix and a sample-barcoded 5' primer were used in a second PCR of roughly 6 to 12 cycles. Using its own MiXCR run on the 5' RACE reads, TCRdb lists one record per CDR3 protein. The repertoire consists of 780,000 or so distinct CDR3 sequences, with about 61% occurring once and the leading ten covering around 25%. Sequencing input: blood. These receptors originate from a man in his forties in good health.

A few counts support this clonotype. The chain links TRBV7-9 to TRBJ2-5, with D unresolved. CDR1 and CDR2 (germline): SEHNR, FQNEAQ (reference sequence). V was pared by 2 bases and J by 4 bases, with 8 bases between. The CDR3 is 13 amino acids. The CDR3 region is CASSLQRTETQYF. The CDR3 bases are TGTGCCAGCAGCTTACAGCGTACAGAGACCCAGTACTTC. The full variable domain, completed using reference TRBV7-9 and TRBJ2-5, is DTGVSQNPRHKITKRGQNVTFRCDPISEHNRLYWYRQTLGQGPEFLTYFQNEAQLEKSRLLSDRFSAERPKGSFSTLEIQRTEQGDSAMYLCASSLQRTETQYFGPGTRLLVL.

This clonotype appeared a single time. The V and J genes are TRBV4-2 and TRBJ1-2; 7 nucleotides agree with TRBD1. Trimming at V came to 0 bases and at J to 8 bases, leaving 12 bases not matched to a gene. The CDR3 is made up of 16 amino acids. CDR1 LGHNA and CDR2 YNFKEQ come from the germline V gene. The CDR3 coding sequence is TGTGCCAGCAGCCAAGAGAGGGGGCAGCCTGGCACGGGCTACACCTTC. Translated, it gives CASSQERGQPGTGYTF.

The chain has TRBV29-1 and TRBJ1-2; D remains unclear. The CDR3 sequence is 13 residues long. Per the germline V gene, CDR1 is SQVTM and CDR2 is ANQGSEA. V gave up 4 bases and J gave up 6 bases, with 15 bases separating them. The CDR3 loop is CSVGSVGANGYTF. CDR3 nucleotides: TGCAGCGTTGGCTCCGTGGGCGCAAATGGCTACACCTTC. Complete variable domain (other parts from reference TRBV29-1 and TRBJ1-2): SAVISQKPSRDICQRGTSLTIQCQVDSQVTMMFWYRQQPGQSLTLIATANQGSEATYESGFVIDKFPISRPNLTFSTLTVSNMSPEDSSIYLCSVGSVGANGYTFGSGTRLTVV.

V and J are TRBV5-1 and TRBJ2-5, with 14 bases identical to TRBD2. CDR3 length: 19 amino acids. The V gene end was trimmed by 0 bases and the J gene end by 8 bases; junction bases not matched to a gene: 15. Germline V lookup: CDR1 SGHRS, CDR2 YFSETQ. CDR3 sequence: CASSLVGTSGGESQGTQYF. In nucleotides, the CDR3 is TGCGCCAGCAGCTTGGTCGGGACTAGCGGGGGAGAGTCCCAAGGAACCCAGTACTTC.

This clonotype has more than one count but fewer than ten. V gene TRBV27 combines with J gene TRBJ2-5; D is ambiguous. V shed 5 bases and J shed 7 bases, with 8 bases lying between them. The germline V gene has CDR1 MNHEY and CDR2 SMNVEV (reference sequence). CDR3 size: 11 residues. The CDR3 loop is CASSMLGTQYF. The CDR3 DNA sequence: TGTGCCAGCAGTATGCTAGGGACCCAGTACTTC.

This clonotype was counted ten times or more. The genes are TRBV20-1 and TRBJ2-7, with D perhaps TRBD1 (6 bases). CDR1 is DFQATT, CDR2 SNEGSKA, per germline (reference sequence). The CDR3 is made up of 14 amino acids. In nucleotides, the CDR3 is TGCAGCGCGATCAGGGACACCCGGCCCTACGAGCAGTACTTC. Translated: CSAIRDTRPYEQYF.

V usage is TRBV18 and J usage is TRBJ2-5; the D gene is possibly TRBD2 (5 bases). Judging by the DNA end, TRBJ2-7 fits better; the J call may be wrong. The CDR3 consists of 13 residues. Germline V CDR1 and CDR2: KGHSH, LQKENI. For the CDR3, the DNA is TGTGCCAGCTCACCACGCGGTGGAGGCGAGCAGTACTTC. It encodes CASSPRGGGEQYF.

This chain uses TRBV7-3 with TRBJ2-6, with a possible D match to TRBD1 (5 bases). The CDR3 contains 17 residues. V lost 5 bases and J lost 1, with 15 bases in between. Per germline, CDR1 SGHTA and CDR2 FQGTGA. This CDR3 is CASSPGNSGSGANVLTF. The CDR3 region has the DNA TGTGCCAGCAGCCCAGGGAATAGTGGGTCTGGGGCCAACGTCCTGACTTTC.

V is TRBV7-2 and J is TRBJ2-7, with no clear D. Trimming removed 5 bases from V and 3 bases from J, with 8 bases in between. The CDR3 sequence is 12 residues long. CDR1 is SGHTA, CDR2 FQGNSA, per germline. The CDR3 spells CASSPLDYEQYF. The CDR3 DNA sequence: TGTGCCAGCAGCCCCCTGGACTACGAGCAGTACTTC. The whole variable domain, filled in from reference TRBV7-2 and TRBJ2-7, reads GAGVSQSPSNKVTEKGKDVELRCDPISGHTALYWYRQSLGQGLEFLIYFQGNSAPDKSGLPSDRFSAERTGGSVSTLTIQRTQQEDSAVYLCASSPLDYEQYFGPGTRLTVT.

The CDR3 DNA follows: TGCGCCAGCAGCCAAGGGCAGAGGGACAGCACTTACGAGCAGTACTTC. This codes for CASSQGQRDSTYEQYF. The chain couples TRBV4-1 to TRBJ2-4, with 7 nucleotides matching TRBD1. The DNA end lines up better with TRBJ2-7; the J call may be wrong. The CDR3 sequence is 16 residues long. Germline CDR1 reads MGHRA; CDR2 reads YSYEKL.

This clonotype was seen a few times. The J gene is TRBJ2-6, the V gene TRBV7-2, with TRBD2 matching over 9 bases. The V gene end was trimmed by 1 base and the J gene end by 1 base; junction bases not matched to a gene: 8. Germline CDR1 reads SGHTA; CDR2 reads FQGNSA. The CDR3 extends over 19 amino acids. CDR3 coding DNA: TGTGCCAGCAGCTTAGAAGTGGGACTAGCTATGTCTGGGGCCAACGTCCTGACTTTC. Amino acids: CASSLEVGLAMSGANVLTF.

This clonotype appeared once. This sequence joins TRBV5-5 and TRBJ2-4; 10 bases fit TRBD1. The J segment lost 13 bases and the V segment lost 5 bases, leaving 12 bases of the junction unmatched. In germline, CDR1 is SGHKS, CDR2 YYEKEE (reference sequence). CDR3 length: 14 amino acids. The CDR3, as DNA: TGTGCCAGCAGTTCGGGACAGGGGAGGGGGGAGCAGTACTTC. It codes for CASSSGQGRGEQYF.

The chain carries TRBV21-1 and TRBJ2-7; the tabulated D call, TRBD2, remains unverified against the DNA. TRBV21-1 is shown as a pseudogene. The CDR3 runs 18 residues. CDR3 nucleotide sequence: TGTGCCAGGCACGCCACGGGACTAGCGGGAGCCAACCTATACGAGCAGTACTTC. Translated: CARHATGLAGANLYEQYF.

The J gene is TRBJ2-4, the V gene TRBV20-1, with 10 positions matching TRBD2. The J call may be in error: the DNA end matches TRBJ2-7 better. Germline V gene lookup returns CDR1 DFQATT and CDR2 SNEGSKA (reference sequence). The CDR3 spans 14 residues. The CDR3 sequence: CSARISGRLNEQYF. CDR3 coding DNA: TGCAGTGCTAGAATTAGCGGGAGGTTGAACGAGCAGTACTTC.

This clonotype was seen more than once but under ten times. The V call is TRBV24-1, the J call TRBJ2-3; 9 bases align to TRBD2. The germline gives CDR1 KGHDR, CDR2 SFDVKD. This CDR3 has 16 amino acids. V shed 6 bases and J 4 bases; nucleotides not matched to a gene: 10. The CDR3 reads CATSKPSGEGADTQYF. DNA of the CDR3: TGTGCCACCAGTAAACCTAGCGGGGAGGGAGCAGATACGCAGTATTTT.

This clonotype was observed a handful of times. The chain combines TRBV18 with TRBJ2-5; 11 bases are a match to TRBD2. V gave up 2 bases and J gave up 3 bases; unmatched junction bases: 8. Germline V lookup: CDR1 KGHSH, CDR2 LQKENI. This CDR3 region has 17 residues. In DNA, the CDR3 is TGTGCCAGCTCACCAGCTCTAGCGGGGGGCATGGAAGAGACCCAGTACTTC. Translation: CASSPALAGGMEETQYF.

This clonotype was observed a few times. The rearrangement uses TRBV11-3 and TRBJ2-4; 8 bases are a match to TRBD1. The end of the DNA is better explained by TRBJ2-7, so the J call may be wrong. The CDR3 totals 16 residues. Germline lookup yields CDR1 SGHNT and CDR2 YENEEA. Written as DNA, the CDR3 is TGTGCCAGCAGCTTACCAGGGGGCGCTTCGGTCTACGAGCAGTACTTC. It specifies CASSLPGGASVYEQYF.

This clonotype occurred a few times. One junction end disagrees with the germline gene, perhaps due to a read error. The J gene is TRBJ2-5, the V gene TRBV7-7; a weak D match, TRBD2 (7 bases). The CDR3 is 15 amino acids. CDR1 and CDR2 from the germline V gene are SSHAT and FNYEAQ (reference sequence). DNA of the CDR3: TGTGCTAGCAGCTTCGGCCGTGGGGGGGCGGAGACCCAGTACTTC. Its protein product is CASSFGRGGAETQYF.

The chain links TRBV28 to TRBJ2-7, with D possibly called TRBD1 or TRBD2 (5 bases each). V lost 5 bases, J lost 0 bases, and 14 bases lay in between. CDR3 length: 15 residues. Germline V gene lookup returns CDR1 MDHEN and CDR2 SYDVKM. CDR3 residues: CASSAIGTSSYEQYF. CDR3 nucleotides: TGTGCCAGCAGTGCAATCGGGACGTCCTCCTACGAGCAGTACTTC.

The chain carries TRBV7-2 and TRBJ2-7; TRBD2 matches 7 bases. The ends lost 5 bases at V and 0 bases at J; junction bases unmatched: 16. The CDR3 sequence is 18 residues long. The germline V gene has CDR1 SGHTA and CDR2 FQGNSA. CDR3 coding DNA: TGTGCCAGCAGCCCAAGAGGTGCCTACGCGGGGGACTCCTACGAGCAGTACTTC. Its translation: CASSPRGAYAGDSYEQYF.

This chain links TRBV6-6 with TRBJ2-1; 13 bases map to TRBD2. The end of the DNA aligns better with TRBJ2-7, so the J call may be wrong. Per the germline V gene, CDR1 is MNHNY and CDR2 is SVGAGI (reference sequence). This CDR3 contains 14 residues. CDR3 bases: TGTGCCAGCAGTACCGGGACTAGCGGGGTAGAGCAGTACTTC. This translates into CASSTGTSGVEQYF.